This passage covers 4 T cell receptor beta chains from one sample sequenced in a study of T-cell memory formation after mild COVID-19. TCRdb fed the 5' RACE reads into MiXCR, producing one record per CDR3 protein. The sample comprises around 400,000 distinct CDR3 sequences, less than 25% of which are singletons, and around 8.8% rests with the top ten. What was sequenced was PBMCs or a T cell subset sorted from them (not recorded which). All receptors come from an adult woman who had mild COVID-19 (a few samples of this study predate the infection). Cell type and time point are not known.

In this sample, this clonotype turned up a few times. CDR3 loop: CSARGGSSGELFF. Here the CDR3 DNA reads TGCAGTGCTAGGGGTGGGAGTAGCGGGGAGCTGTTTTTT. The rearrangement links TRBV20-1 to TRBJ2-2, with D perhaps TRBD2 (5 bases). Trimming cost V 3 bases and J 7 bases, with 12 bases left between them. Germline CDR1 DFQATT, CDR2 SNEGSKA (reference sequence). The CDR3 has 13 amino acids.

CDR3 coding DNA: TGTGCCAGCAGCTTATCCGAAGGGGGTTTTGAAGCTTTCTTT. This encodes CASSLSEGGFEAFF. This chain joins TRBV7-6 and TRBJ1-1, with D possibly being TRBD1 (6 bases). This CDR3 is 14 amino acids long. V was shortened by 2 bases and J by 7 bases, with 14 bases between the two germline ends. In germline, CDR1 is SGHVS, CDR2 FNYEAQ.

This sequence joins TRBV27 and TRBJ2-7; possible D gene TRBD2, 6 bases. The length of the CDR3 is 14 residues. The germline V gene encodes CDR1 MNHEY and CDR2 SMNVEV (reference sequence). V lost 8 bases to trimming and J lost 2 bases, with 16 bases between them. DNA for the CDR3: TGTGCCAGCGGTCTAGCGTCAGGGCCCTACGAGCAGTACTTC. Its translation is CASGLASGPYEQYF.

This clonotype came up a few times. This chain links TRBV29-1 with TRBJ2-2, with TRBD1 matching over 7 bases. Germline values: CDR1 SQVTM, CDR2 ANQGSEA. Germline trimming cut 5 bases from V and 4 bases from J; bases unmatched to any gene: 7. The CDR3 is 14 amino acids. As DNA, the CDR3 is TGCAGCGTTCGAACGACAGGGAGCACCGGGGAGCTGTTTTTT. It codes for CSVRTTGSTGELFF.